This TCR beta chain was observed in a study of early T cells in non-severe SARS-CoV-2 infection. Study details: Whole-blood bulk RNA, unsorted, was sequenced, and chains were unpaired.

The sample holds many counts of this clonotype. Molecules of cDNA were individually given unique molecular identifiers that were attached to them. TCRdb called the 5' RACE reads again in MiXCR, with one record for every CDR3 protein. In the table there are approximately 76,000 distinct CDR3 sequences, around an eighth of which are singletons. The germline CDR1 and CDR2 sequences are LNHDA and SQIVND (reference sequence). The CDR3 totals 13 residues. V lost 8 bases to trimming and J lost 5 bases, with 13 bases between them. This chain connects TRBV19 to TRBJ1-5; D remains ambiguous. Input material: whole blood. This clonotype originated in an adult who was a healthcare worker with PCR-confirmed SARS-CoV-2 infection or an uninfected control (not recorded which). CDR3 coding DNA: TGTGCCAGTTCGTTAAGTCTTTATCAGCCCCAGCATTTT. Residues: CASSLSLYQPQHF.